A single sample is the source of the 25 T cell receptor beta chains below, sequenced in a study of blood T cell repertoires in COVID-19. Sequencing used immunoSEQ multiplex PCR; TCRdb keeps in-frame clones, though not all of them. The sample has about 400,000 clones, around nine tenths seen once. Material: PBMCs or T cells enriched from blood (not recorded which). The receptors here all came from a woman aged 30 to 39 who had recovered from COVID-19.

V is TRBV28 and J is TRBJ1-1; no definite D call. Germline CDR1 and CDR2: MDHEN and SYDVKM. Trimming left V 6 bases short and J 5 bases short, with 19 bases between. CDR3 size: 15 residues. For the CDR3, the DNA is TGTGCCAGCAGCCTGGGCTTCAAACCGGGGACTGAAGCTTTCTTT. Translating gives CASSLGFKPGTEAFF.

The chain uses TRBV11-2 and TRBJ2-7; D ambiguous. V lost 1 base and J 5 bases, leaving 3 bases between the germline ends. Germline values: CDR1 SGHAT, CDR2 FQNNGV. The CDR3 spans 11 residues. CDR3: CASSLVDEQYF. For the CDR3, the DNA is TGTGCCAGCAGCTTAGTCGACGAGCAGTACTTC.

The chain recombines TRBV7-2 with TRBJ2-7; 8 bases fit TRBD2. CDR1 and CDR2 (germline): SGHTA, FQGNSA. The CDR3 sequence is 15 residues long. After removal of 5 bases from V and 2 bases from J, the junction contained 8 bases not matched to a gene. CDR3 coding DNA: TGTGCCAGCAGCCAGAGAGGGGGACTAGCCTACGAGCAGTACTTC. As protein: CASSQRGGLAYEQYF.

A single count supports this clone. The V call is TRBV28, the J call TRBJ2-1, with 7 bases lining up with TRBD2. Germline V gives CDR1 MDHEN, CDR2 SYDVKM. The CDR3 is 11 amino acids. The V and J ends lost 5 bases and 9 bases, in that order; junction bases with no gene match: 1. The CDR3 bases are TGTGCCAGCAGTCCGGGGGGTGAGCAGTTCTTC. Residues: CASSPGGEQFF.

The V gene is TRBV10-1, the J gene TRBJ1-1; D is perhaps TRBD1 (5 bases). Looked up from germline, CDR1 is WNHNN and CDR2 is SYGVQD (reference sequence). There are 14 residues in the CDR3. V dropped 5 bases and J dropped 6 bases, with 16 bases sitting between them. This CDR3 reads CASSPGHDLPEAFF. CDR3 in DNA: TGCGCCAGCAGTCCAGGACACGACCTTCCTGAAGCTTTCTTT.

This chain uses TRBV19 with TRBJ1-1, with no clear D. The CDR3 is made up of 10 amino acids. Germline values: CDR1 LNHDA, CDR2 SQIVND (reference sequence). Trimming pared 6 bases from V and 8 bases from J, leaving 7 bases between. The CDR3 DNA reads TGTGCCAGTAGCTCAGGAGAAGCTTTCTTT. It is translated as CASSSGEAFF.

The chain combines TRBV10-2 with TRBJ1-1; no definite D call. The CDR3 sequence is 14 residues long. The ends were cut back, 6 bases at V and 4 bases at J, with 15 bases in the middle. CDR1 WSHSY and CDR2 SAAADI come from the germline V gene. CDR3 loop: CASSLSGRSTEAFF. Written as DNA, the CDR3 is TGCGCCAGCAGCCTGAGTGGGCGATCCACTGAAGCTTTCTTT.

The chain links TRBV27 to TRBJ2-1, with D possibly being TRBD2 (6 bases). Per the germline V gene, CDR1 is MNHEY and CDR2 is SMNVEV (reference sequence). CDR3 length: 14 amino acids. Trimming pared 5 bases from V and 3 bases from J, leaving 11 bases between. The CDR3 DNA sequence: TGTGCCAGCAGTCCTCGGGACTTCTACAATGAGCAGTTCTTC. This codes for CASSPRDFYNEQFF.

The chain employs TRBV7-2 and TRBJ2-1, with TRBD1 matching over 11 bases. CDR3 length equals 14 residues. The ends lost 2 bases at V and 14 bases at J; junction bases unmatched: 8. Germline CDR1 reads SGHTA; CDR2 reads FQGNSA. DNA for the CDR3: TGTGCCAGCAGCTTAATGGGACAGGGGGTCTCTGAGTTCTTC. This gives the protein CASSLMGQGVSEFF. Full variable domain (rest looked up from reference TRBV7-2 and TRBJ2-1): GAGVSQSPSNKVTEKGKDVELRCDPISGHTALYWYRQSLGQGLEFLIYFQGNSAPDKSGLPSDRFSAERTGGSVSTLTIQRTQQEDSAVYLCASSLMGQGVSEFFGPGTRLTVL.

The genes are TRBV6-1 and TRBJ2-3; 7 nucleotides match TRBD1. CDR3 length: 15 amino acids. V was clipped by 3 bases and J by 2 bases; unmatched bases: 5. Germline assignment: CDR1 MNHNS and CDR2 SASEGT. The CDR3 bases are TGTGCCAGCAGTGAGAGGGGGCATGACACAGATACGCAGTATTTT. Protein: CASSERGHDTDTQYF.

The V call is TRBV11-2, the J call TRBJ2-1, with 11 nucleotides matching TRBD2. The CDR3 runs to 14 residues. The V and J ends lost 7 bases and 10 bases, in that order; junction bases with no gene match: 9. Per the germline V gene, CDR1 is SGHAT and CDR2 is FQNNGV. The CDR3 DNA sequence: TGTGCCAGCAACAACCTGGGACTAGCGGACGAGCAGTTCTTC. Its translation: CASNNLGLADEQFF.

This chain connects TRBV29-1 to TRBJ2-5, with D unclear. CDR1 SQVTM and CDR2 ANQGSEA come from the germline V gene. There are 11 residues in the CDR3. V dropped 4 bases and J dropped 3 bases, with 6 bases sitting between them. CDR3 amino acids: CSVVYKETQYF. CDR3 sequence (DNA): TGCAGCGTTGTATACAAAGAGACCCAGTACTTC. The full variable domain, rest sourced from reference TRBV29-1 and TRBJ2-5, is SAVISQKPSRDICQRGTSLTIQCQVDSQVTMMFWYRQQPGQSLTLIATANQGSEATYESGFVIDKFPISRPNLTFSTLTVSNMSPEDSSIYLCSVVYKETQYFGPGTRLLVL.

This sequence joins TRBV13 and TRBJ2-5; 10 bases are shared with TRBD2. The trim removed 3 bases at V and 4 bases at J, leaving 2 bases unmatched. Per germline, CDR1 PRHDT and CDR2 FYEKMQ (reference sequence). This CDR3 comprises 14 residues. The CDR3 bases are TGTGCCAGCAGCTTTAGACTAGCGGGAGAGACCCAGTACTTC. Translation gives CASSFRLAGETQYF.

The chain employs TRBV19 and TRBJ1-1; D is ambiguous. Trimming shortened V by 4 bases and J by 1 base, and 7 bases separated the two germline ends. The germline V gene has CDR1 LNHDA and CDR2 SQIVND (reference sequence). The CDR3 spans 13 residues. In DNA, the CDR3 is TGTGCCAGTAGTAAGACGGGGAACACTGAAGCTTTCTTT. Translation gives CASSKTGNTEAFF.

V gene TRBV20-1 combines with J gene TRBJ2-7; D is undetermined. The CDR3 extends over 11 amino acids. Trimming stripped 0 bases from V and 3 bases from J, with 3 bases between. In germline, CDR1 is DFQATT, CDR2 SNEGSKA (reference sequence). CDR3 sequence (DNA): TGCAGTGCTAGAGACCACTACGAGCAGTACTTC. It encodes CSARDHYEQYF.

The chain links TRBV18 to TRBJ2-7, with 7 nucleotides matching TRBD1. Germline loops: CDR1 KGHSH, CDR2 LQKENI. The CDR3 loop spans 13 amino acids. V lost 2 bases and J lost 2; bases outside the gene matches: 0. DNA of the CDR3: TGTGCCAGCTCACCAAGGGGGCCCTACGAGCAGTACTTC. Amino acids: CASSPRGPYEQYF.

The chain couples TRBV10-1 to TRBJ2-3; no clear D gene. Germline V lookup: CDR1 WNHNN, CDR2 SYGVQD (reference sequence). The V gene lost 3 bases and the J gene lost 8 bases, with 21 bases spanning the gap. CDR3 size: 16 residues. CDR3 coding DNA: TGCGCCAGCAGTGATTTCCGGGTCGGTTTGTCGGGTACGCAGTATTTT. It specifies CASSDFRVGLSGTQYF.

V and J are TRBV7-9 and TRBJ2-7; 8 nucleotides agree with TRBD1. Germline CDR1 is SEHNR and CDR2 is FQNEAQ (reference sequence). CDR3 length: 17 amino acids. The J segment lost 0 bases and the V segment lost 5 bases, leaving 12 bases of the junction unmatched. Here the CDR3 reads CASSPDPGTGLSYEQYF. The CDR3 coding sequence is TGTGCCAGCAGCCCAGATCCCGGGACAGGTCTCTCCTACGAGCAGTACTTC.

The chain is built from TRBV25-1 and TRBJ1-1; D remains ambiguous. CDR1 is MGHDK, CDR2 SYGVNS, per germline. This CDR3 has 14 amino acids. Trimming removed 5 bases at V and 5 bases at J, with 15 bases between. Here the CDR3 reads CASSSIRRGTEAFF. The DNA of the CDR3 is TGTGCCAGCAGTTCCATTAGGCGGGGAACTGAAGCTTTCTTT.

The chain employs TRBV27 and TRBJ1-6, with unresolved D. The CDR3 totals 13 residues. In germline, CDR1 is MNHEY, CDR2 SMNVEV (reference sequence). V lost 6 bases and J 8 bases, leaving 11 bases between the germline ends. The CDR3 DNA follows: TGTGCCAGCAGCCCCCCCGGGGATTCACCCCTCCACTTT. Translation: CASSPPGDSPLHF.

The genes are TRBV19 and TRBJ1-2; 9 nucleotides agree with TRBD1. The V and J ends lost 1 base and 13 bases, in that order; junction bases with no gene match: 7. This CDR3 contains 13 residues. The germline gives CDR1 LNHDA, CDR2 SQIVND (reference sequence). CDR3 coding DNA: TGTGCCAGTAGTATAGTGGGACAGGGAGTCGGCACCTTC. This codes for CASSIVGQGVGTF.

The chain recombines TRBV6-2 or TRBV6-3 with TRBJ1-2; 8 nucleotides agree with TRBD1. The CDR3 is 16 residues long. V was pared by 2 bases and J by 4 bases, with 9 bases of the junction left unmatched. CDR1 is MNHEY, CDR2 SVGEGT, per germline. The chain's CDR3 is CASSYAGGILFYGYTF. The CDR3 nucleotides read TGTGCCAGCAGTTACGCAGGGGGCATTCTTTTCTATGGCTACACCTTC.

The genes are TRBV30 and TRBJ1-6, with D hard to call. Germline V gene lookup returns CDR1 GTSNPN and CDR2 SVGIG (reference sequence). This CDR3 contains 13 residues. Deletions cut 0 bases from V and 9 bases from J, with 9 bases between. The CDR3 DNA reads TGTGCCTGGAGTGTACGTGAGAGTTCACCCCTCCACTTT. Its translation is CAWSVRESSPLHF.

About this clone: The sample contains more than one DNA sequence encoding this CDR3. The chain combines TRBV12-3 or TRBV12-4 with TRBJ2-5; no reliable D call. The CDR3 has 11 residues. V lost 5 bases and J lost 3, with 4 bases in between. CDR3: CASSRKETQYF. The CDR3 bases are TGTGCCAGCAGTCGTAAAGAGACCCAGTACTTC.

This clone appeared a few times. V and J are TRBV7-9 and TRBJ1-5; TRBD1 might be the D (5 bases). With 3 bases removed from V and 0 bases from J, the gap between germline ends came to 12 bases. This CDR3 has 16 residues. CDR1 is SEHNR and CDR2 is FQNEAQ in the germline V gene (reference sequence). For the CDR3, the DNA is TGTGCCAGCAGCTTCGACAGCGCCTATAGCAATCAGCCCCAGCATTTT. Its translation: CASSFDSAYSNQPQHF.